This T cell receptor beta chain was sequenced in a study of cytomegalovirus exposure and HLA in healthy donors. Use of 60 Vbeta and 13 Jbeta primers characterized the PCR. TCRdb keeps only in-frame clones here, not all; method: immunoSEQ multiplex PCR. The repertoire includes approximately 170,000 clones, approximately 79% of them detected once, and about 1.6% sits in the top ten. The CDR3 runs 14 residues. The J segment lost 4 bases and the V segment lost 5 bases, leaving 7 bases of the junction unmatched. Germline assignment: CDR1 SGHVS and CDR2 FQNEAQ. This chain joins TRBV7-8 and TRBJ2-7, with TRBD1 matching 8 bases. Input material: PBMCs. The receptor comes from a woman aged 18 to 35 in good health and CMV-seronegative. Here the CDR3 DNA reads TGTGCCAGCAGCGATACAGGACAGGGATACGAGCAGTACTTC. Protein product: CASSDTGQGYEQYF.